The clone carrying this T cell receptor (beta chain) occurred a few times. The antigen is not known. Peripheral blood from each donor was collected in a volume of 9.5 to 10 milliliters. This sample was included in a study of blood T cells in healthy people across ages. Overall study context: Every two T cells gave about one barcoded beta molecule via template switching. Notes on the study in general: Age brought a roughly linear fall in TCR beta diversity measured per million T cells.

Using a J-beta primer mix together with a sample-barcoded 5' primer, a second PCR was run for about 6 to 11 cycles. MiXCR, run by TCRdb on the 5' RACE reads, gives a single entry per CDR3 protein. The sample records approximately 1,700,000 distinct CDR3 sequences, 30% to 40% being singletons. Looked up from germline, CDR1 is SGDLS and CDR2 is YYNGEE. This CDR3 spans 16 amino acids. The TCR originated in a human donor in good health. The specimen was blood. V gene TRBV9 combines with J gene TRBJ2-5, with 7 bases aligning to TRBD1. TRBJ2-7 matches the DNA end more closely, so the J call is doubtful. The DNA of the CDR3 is TGTGCCAGCAGCGTAGGGGACGAGGGGGCGCCCCGCGAGCAGTACTTC. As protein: CASSVGDEGAPREQYF.